A single sample is the source of the 15 T cell receptor beta chains below, sequenced in a study of blood T cell repertoires in COVID-19 (TCRdb year 2020). Receptors were amplified or captured by the immunoSEQ multiplex PCR assay. The immuneACCESS repertoire file appears here via TCRdb, limited to in-frame rearrangements. These files lack a portion of the clones; in checked studies, under half of the deficit traces to unresolved V genes, and the cause of the others is not known. The sample table lists fewer than 65,000 clones, 75% to 80% of them with a count of one. The ten most abundant clones make up roughly 25% of the sample. The sample taken for sequencing was peripheral blood. These receptors were taken from a human donor in a cohort sampled during active COVID-19.

The table lists this clone with many counts. CDR3 residues: CASSESKTSNYGYTF. The DNA of the CDR3 is TGCGCCAGCAGTGAGTCTAAAACCAGTAACTATGGCTACACCTTC. The chain employs TRBV10-1 and TRBJ1-2; D is undetermined. Trimming removed 0 bases at V and 1 base at J, with 9 bases between. The CDR3 consists of 15 residues. Germline V gene data show CDR1 as WNHNN and CDR2 as SYGVQD (reference sequence).

The chain uses TRBV24-1 and TRBJ2-3; D possibly corresponds to TRBD2 (7 bases). Trimming cost V 2 bases and J 4 bases, with 15 bases left between them. CDR1 and CDR2 (germline): KGHDR, SFDVKD. The CDR3 runs 16 residues. The CDR3 bases are TGTGCCACCAGTGATTGGAGGGGGGGCCGCTCAGATACGCAGTATTTT. This translates into CATSDWRGGRSDTQYF.

The chain combines TRBV3-1 (or the pseudogene TRBV3-2) with TRBJ2-4, with 10 bases aligning to TRBD1. J lost 8 bases, V lost 3 bases, and 4 bases had no gene match. This CDR3 has 14 amino acids. In germline, CDR1 is LGHDT, CDR2 YNNKEL (reference sequence). CDR3 loop: CASSHRDRGDIQYF. The CDR3 DNA reads TGTGCCAGCAGCCACCGGGACAGGGGAGACATTCAGTACTTC.

This rearrangement joins TRBV6-4 to TRBJ2-2; 7 nucleotides line up with TRBD1. The CDR3 loop spans 13 amino acids. Germline assignment: CDR1 MRHNA and CDR2 SNTAGT. J lost 6 bases, V lost 5 bases, and 3 bases had no gene match. This CDR3 reads CASSPQGSGELFF. As DNA, the CDR3 is TGTGCCAGCAGTCCACAGGGGTCCGGGGAGCTGTTTTTT.

The J gene is TRBJ2-1, the V gene TRBV7-9; 12 nucleotides line up with TRBD2. V lost 3 bases, J lost 2 bases, and 11 bases stayed unmatched. The CDR3 loop spans 19 amino acids. CDR1 and CDR2 from the germline V gene are SEHNR and FQNEAQ (reference sequence). CDR3 residues: CASSFPRIGLAGPYNEQFF. As DNA, the CDR3 is TGTGCCAGCAGCTTTCCCCGAATCGGACTAGCGGGACCCTACAATGAGCAGTTCTTC.

The chain recombines TRBV7-8 with TRBJ1-1; D is undetermined. The V gene lost 5 bases and the J gene lost 3 bases, with 4 bases spanning the gap. The CDR3 runs to 11 residues. Germline V lookup: CDR1 SGHVS, CDR2 FQNEAQ. The CDR3 is CASSPYTEAFF. CDR3 coding DNA: TGTGCCAGCAGCCCGTACACTGAAGCTTTCTTT.

This clone was seen once. The chain employs TRBV10-1 and TRBJ2-1, with a weak D call TRBD1 (6 bases). Trimming left V 4 bases short and J 0 bases short, with 16 bases between. The CDR3 contains 17 residues. Germline-derived CDR1 and CDR2 are WNHNN and SYGVQD (reference sequence). This CDR3 reads CASSVGGGPSSYNEQFF. DNA of the CDR3: TGCGCCAGCAGTGTTGGGGGCGGCCCGAGCTCCTACAATGAGCAGTTCTTC.

CDR3 sequence: CASSLEGTGATEAFF. In nucleotides, the CDR3 is TGCGCCAGCAGCTTGGAAGGGACAGGGGCCACTGAAGCTTTCTTT. The chain recombines TRBV5-1 with TRBJ1-1, with TRBD1 matching 10 bases. The CDR3 length is 15 residues. CDR1 is SGHRS and CDR2 is YFSETQ in the germline V gene. With 0 bases clipped from V and 4 bases from J, the junction kept 3 bases outside the gene matches.

The chain uses TRBV30 and TRBJ2-6, with no clear D. The CDR3 runs 15 residues. Trimming took 3 bases from V and 2 from J, leaving 11 bases between them. Germline V gives CDR1 GTSNPN, CDR2 SVGIG (reference sequence). The CDR3 region has the DNA TGTGCCTGGAGAACTCTGCAGGCTGGGGCCAACGTCCTGACTTTC. Amino acid sequence: CAWRTLQAGANVLTF.

The genes are TRBV30 and TRBJ1-3; tentative D call: TRBD1 (5 bases). V gave up 0 bases and J gave up 0 bases, with 18 bases separating them. The CDR3 has 18 amino acids. Germline-derived CDR1 and CDR2 are GTSNPN and SVGIG (reference sequence). CDR3 in amino acids: CAWSVGVPVTSSGNTIYF. In DNA, the CDR3 is TGTGCCTGGAGTGTAGGGGTCCCGGTAACGAGCTCTGGAAACACCATATATTTT.

V is TRBV3-1 (or the pseudogene TRBV3-2) and J is TRBJ2-5; tentatively, D is TRBD2 (6 bases). This CDR3 has 17 amino acids. CDR1 and CDR2 from the germline V gene are LGHDT and YNNKEL (reference sequence). Trimming shortened V by 0 bases and J by 7 bases, and 21 bases separated the two germline ends. The CDR3 here is CASSQDIGAAGRGTQYF. CDR3 DNA: TGTGCCAGCAGCCAAGATATTGGGGCGGCGGGGAGAGGGACCCAGTACTTC.

This clone appeared a single time. The chain has TRBV7-3 and TRBJ2-2, with D possibly matching TRBD1 (6 bases). V was pared by 5 bases and J by 0 bases, with 13 bases between. The CDR3 length is 16 residues. Germline V gene data show CDR1 as SGHTA and CDR2 as FQGTGA. The CDR3 region has the DNA TGTGCCAGCAGCCCCCTGCACAGGGCGAACACCGGGGAGCTGTTTTTT. Amino acids: CASSPLHRANTGELFF.

This chain joins TRBV7-9 and TRBJ1-1; D is perhaps TRBD1 (5 bases). The V gene's germline CDR1 is SEHNR and CDR2 FQNEAQ (reference sequence). The CDR3 has 15 residues. The germline V and J ends were trimmed by 3 bases and 5 bases, with 16 bases remaining between them. Written as DNA, the CDR3 is TGTGCCAGCAGCTTGCGAACCTCAGGGCGGACTGAAGCTTTCTTT. Amino acid sequence: CASSLRTSGRTEAFF.

This clone was recorded only once. The V call is TRBV3-1 (or the pseudogene TRBV3-2), the J call TRBJ1-4; D is unresolved. This CDR3 has 12 amino acids. Germline V gives CDR1 LGHDT, CDR2 YNNKEL (reference sequence). Trimming removed 0 bases from V and 10 bases from J, with 6 bases in between. CDR3 sequence (DNA): TGTGCCAGCAGCCAAGACCGAGGAAAACTGTTTTTT. Its translation is CASSQDRGKLFF.

The rearrangement joins TRBV27 to TRBJ2-2, with 9 bases matching TRBD2. Germline CDR1 reads MNHEY; CDR2 reads SMNVEV (reference sequence). The J segment lost 2 bases and the V segment lost 7 bases, leaving 5 bases of the junction unmatched. The CDR3 runs to 15 residues. The CDR3 sequence is CASKSGGTNTGELFF. The CDR3 DNA is TGTGCCAGCAAAAGCGGGGGGACCAACACCGGGGAGCTGTTTTTT.